This T cell receptor (beta chain) emerged from a study of blood T cell repertoires in COVID-19. Study-level information: The analysed material was cDNA or gDNA that came from T cells, B-cell-depleted T cells, or PBMCs.

The CDR3 spans 14 residues. Per germline, CDR1 SNHLY and CDR2 FYNNEI. V lost 6 bases and J 0 bases, leaving 9 bases between the germline ends. Profiling relied on immunoSEQ multiplex PCR, and the TCRdb table lists in-frame clones only, not all of them. The top ten clones hold 1.5% to 2% of a sample with 45,000 to 60,000 clones, around four fifths of them seen once. This TCR was recovered from a woman between 55 and 75 years old with acute or convalescent COVID-19. The genes are TRBV2 and TRBJ1-5; D is undetermined. Sequencing input: peripheral blood. CDR3 DNA: TGTGCCAGCAGGAGAGAGTATAGCAATCAGCCCCAGCATTTT. This translates into CASRREYSNQPQHF.